Listed here is a single T cell receptor beta chain. Its antigen remains unidentified. The entry originates in a study of T cell therapy after organ transplantation. V lost 0 bases, J lost 6 bases, and 13 bases lay in between. The CDR3 has 14 residues. The germline CDR1 and CDR2 sequences are SGHDT and YYEEEE. Study-wide points: Pretherapy CD8 clonality inversely correlated with its fold change after therapy.

Time point denoted: 20-29 weeks after completion of therapy. Profiled with immunoSEQ multiplex PCR; TCRdb holds only in-frame clones, not every one. The table lists more than 15,000 clones, 85% to 90% of them singletons. The V gene is TRBV5-6, the J gene TRBJ2-7; possible D gene TRBD1, 5 bases. The material was CD8+ T cells from blood, obtained after autologous CMV-specific T cell therapy. The clonotype comes from a human patient who had received a solid organ transplant and had CMV disease. The graft donor may account for some of the T cells. CDR3 sequence (DNA): TGTGCCAGCAGCTTGGCCTATGGGGCCGGCGAGCAGTACTTC. Its protein is CASSLAYGAGEQYF. Full variable domain (missing parts from reference TRBV5-6 and TRBJ2-7): DAGVTQSPTHLIKTRGQQVTLRCSPKSGHDTVSWYQQALGQGPQFIFQYYEEEERQRGNFPDRFSGHQFPNYSSELNVNALLLGDSALYLCASSLAYGAGEQYFGPGTRLTVT.